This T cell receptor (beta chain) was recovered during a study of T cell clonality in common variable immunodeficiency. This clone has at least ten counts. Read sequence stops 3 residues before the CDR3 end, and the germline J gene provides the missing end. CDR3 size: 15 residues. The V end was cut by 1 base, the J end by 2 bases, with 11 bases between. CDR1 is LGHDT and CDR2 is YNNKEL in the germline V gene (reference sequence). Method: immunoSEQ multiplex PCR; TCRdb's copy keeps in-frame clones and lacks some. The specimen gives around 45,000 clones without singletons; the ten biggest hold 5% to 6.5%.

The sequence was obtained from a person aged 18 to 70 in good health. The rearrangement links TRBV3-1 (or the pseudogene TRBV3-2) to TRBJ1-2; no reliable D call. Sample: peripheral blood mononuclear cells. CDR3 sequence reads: CASSQGPRVNYGYTF. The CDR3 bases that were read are TGTGCCAGCAGCCAAGGACCCCGGGTGAACTATGGC.